Following are 22 T cell receptor beta chains from one sample sequenced in a study of shared clonotypes between healthy human individuals. The method was immunoSEQ multiplex PCR; TCRdb's version includes in-frame clones alone and lacks a portion of them. Among approximately 2.4 million clones listed, around 95% were seen once. Specimen: naive CD4+ T cells sorted from blood. Regarding subset: CD45RA+ positively selected. All receptors derive from a man between 18 and 29 years old in good health.

As concerns this clone: Distinct nucleotide sequences in the sample also encode this CDR3. The genes are TRBV4-1 and TRBJ2-1; 8 nucleotides align to TRBD1. Trimming cost V 3 bases and J 0 bases; bases outside gene matches: 4. In germline, CDR1 is MGHRA, CDR2 YSYEKL. The CDR3 length is 16 residues. This CDR3 reads CASSQGDRSSYNEQFF. CDR3 DNA sequence: TGCGCCAGCAGCCAGGGGGACAGGAGCTCCTACAATGAGCAGTTCTTC.

The V call is TRBV9, the J call TRBJ2-1, with D perhaps TRBD2 (6 bases). This CDR3 is 19 amino acids long. V was clipped by 1 base and J by 0 bases, with 20 bases between them. CDR1 is SGDLS, CDR2 YYNGEE, per germline. The CDR3 spells CASSVPSGSRGTSYNEQFF. CDR3 bases: TGTGCCAGCAGCGTACCAAGCGGATCCCGGGGGACCTCCTACAATGAGCAGTTCTTC.

J is TRBJ1-2 and V is TRBV4-2; 7 bases align to TRBD1. Germline V gene data show CDR1 as LGHNA and CDR2 as YNFKEQ. This CDR3 is built from 15 residues. Unmatched junction bases numbered 9, after V lost 5 bases and J lost 3 bases. The CDR3, as DNA: TGTGCCAGCAGCTTGGATACAGGGGTGGACTATGGCTACACCTTC. The encoded protein is CASSLDTGVDYGYTF.

V usage is TRBV2 and J usage is TRBJ2-2, with 8 bases lining up with TRBD1. Germline V gene sequence: CDR1 SNHLY, CDR2 FYNNEI. This CDR3 has 15 residues. Trimming cost V 10 bases and J 2 bases; bases outside gene matches: 9. CDR3 sequence (DNA): TGTGCCACCTCGGGACAGGCCCTTAACACCGGGGAGCTGTTTTTT. It yields the protein CATSGQALNTGELFF. The variable domain in full, with the rest retrieved from reference TRBV2 and TRBJ2-2, is EPEVTQTPSHQVTQMGQEVILRCVPISNHLYFYWYRQILGQKVEFLVSFYNNEISEKSEIFDDQFSVERPDGSNFTLKIRSTKLEDSAMYFCATSGQALNTGELFFGEGSRLTVL.

V usage is TRBV10-2 and J usage is TRBJ1-1; TRBD1 matches at 7 bases. Losses at the gene ends were 8 bases for V and 0 bases for J; bases not matched to a gene: 6. Germline-derived CDR1 and CDR2 are WSHSY and SAAADI. CDR3 size: 14 residues. In DNA, the CDR3 is TGCGCCAGCGGGGACAGAACCATGAACACTGAAGCTTTCTTT. Protein: CASGDRTMNTEAFF.

This clone showed up just once. The V call is TRBV5-4, the J call TRBJ2-7, with 13 bases fitting TRBD2. CDR1 SGHNT and CDR2 YYREEE come from the germline V gene (reference sequence). Trimming took 0 bases from V and 11 from J; bases not matched to a gene: 11. The CDR3 extends over 16 amino acids. For the CDR3, the DNA is TGTGCCAGCAGCTTGGGTGGGACGGGACTAGCGGGGAAGGAGTACTTC. It is translated as CASSLGGTGLAGKEYF.

The chain couples TRBV11-2 to TRBJ2-5; TRBD1 is a possible D gene (5 bases). Germline loops: CDR1 SGHAT, CDR2 FQNNGV. This CDR3 region has 14 residues. Trimming shortened V by 2 bases and J by 4 bases, and 11 bases separated the two germline ends. The chain's CDR3 is CASSLRGIGETQYF. As DNA, the CDR3 is TGTGCCAGCAGCTTAAGGGGAATCGGAGAGACCCAGTACTTC.

This clone was found once. The chain carries TRBV7-2 and TRBJ2-3; D is unresolved. Deletions cut 1 base from V and 3 bases from J, with 14 bases between. CDR1 SGHTA and CDR2 FQGNSA come from the germline V gene. The CDR3 sequence is 16 residues long. CDR3 amino acids: CASSLGLGSLTDTQYF. The CDR3 DNA is TGTGCCAGCAGCTTAGGCCTCGGCTCTTTAACAGATACGCAGTATTTT.

The chain links TRBV6-1 to TRBJ1-2; D might be TRBD1 (6 bases). The CDR3 covers 15 residues. Trimming left V 6 bases short and J 0 bases short, with 14 bases between. Per germline, CDR1 MNHNS and CDR2 SASEGT. In DNA form, the CDR3 reads TGTGCCAGCAGGGTACAGGGTTATCCTAACTATGGCTACACCTTC. Protein: CASRVQGYPNYGYTF.

The V call is TRBV28, the J call TRBJ2-5; TRBD2 matches at 7 bases. With 5 bases clipped from V and 2 bases from J, the junction kept 11 bases outside the gene matches. Germline CDR1 reads MDHEN; CDR2 reads SYDVKM. The CDR3 loop spans 16 amino acids. CDR3 region: CASSGIRLAEQETQYF. DNA for the CDR3: TGTGCCAGCAGTGGTATCCGACTAGCCGAGCAAGAGACCCAGTACTTC.

The rearrangement joins TRBV4-3 to TRBJ2-3; 11 bases agree with TRBD2. This CDR3 comprises 17 residues. The germline CDR1 and CDR2 sequences are LGHNA and YSLEER. V lost 0 bases to trimming and J lost 4 bases; unmatched junction nucleotides: 6. The CDR3 spells CASSQDSTSGSADTQYF. The CDR3 nucleotides are TGCGCCAGCAGCCAAGATTCCACTAGCGGGAGCGCAGATACGCAGTATTTT.

The genes are TRBV7-8 and TRBJ1-1; 7 bases agree with TRBD1. CDR1 SGHVS and CDR2 FQNEAQ come from the germline V gene. CDR3 length equals 14 residues. Germline trimming cut 5 bases from V and 3 bases from J; bases unmatched to any gene: 6. This CDR3 is CASSLRDSYTEAFF. CDR3 in DNA: TGTGCCAGCAGCCTACGGGACAGTTACACTGAAGCTTTCTTT. Variable domain in full (rest from reference TRBV7-8 and TRBJ1-1): GAGVSQSPRYKVAKRGQDVALRCDPISGHVSLFWYQQALGQGPEFLTYFQNEAQLDKSGLPSDRFFAERPEGSVSTLKIQRTQQEDSAVYLCASSLRDSYTEAFFGQGTRLTVV.

V gene TRBV5-4 combines with J gene TRBJ2-3; D possibly matches TRBD1 or TRBD2 (5 bases each). Trimming shortened V by 4 bases and J by 3 bases, and 12 bases separated the two germline ends. CDR1 SGHNT and CDR2 YYREEE come from the germline V gene (reference sequence). This CDR3 is 14 amino acids long. For the CDR3, the DNA is TGTGCCAGCAGCGAAACGGGGCAGACAGATACGCAGTATTTT. The encoded protein is CASSETGQTDTQYF.

Here the CDR3 DNA reads TGTGCCAGCCTCCGGGAGTACTCCGTCAATGAGCAGTTCTTC. Its translation: CASLREYSVNEQFF. V and J are TRBV2 and TRBJ2-1; TRBD2 might be the D (6 bases). The V gene's germline CDR1 is SNHLY and CDR2 FYNNEI. V shed 8 bases and J shed 6 bases, with 17 bases lying between them. This CDR3 contains 14 residues.

The chain carries TRBV4-2 and TRBJ2-7; D gene ambiguous. V lost 3 bases to trimming and J lost 7 bases, with 10 bases between them. The CDR3 runs 12 residues. The germline CDR1 and CDR2 sequences are LGHNA and YNFKEQ. Written as DNA, the CDR3 is TGTGCCAGCAGCCAGAGTGGTAGGGAGCAGTACTTC. Amino acids: CASSQSGREQYF.

The chain couples TRBV15 to TRBJ2-1; 8 positions match TRBD2. The V gene's germline CDR1 is LNHNV and CDR2 YYDKDF (reference sequence). Trimming cost V 5 bases and J 5 bases; bases outside gene matches: 11. The CDR3 consists of 16 residues. CDR3 nucleotides: TGTGCCACCAGCGGACTAGCTCGGGTTCTCCACAATGAGCAGTTCTTC. This translates into CATSGLARVLHNEQFF. The variable domain in full, completed from reference TRBV15 and TRBJ2-1, reads DAMVIQNPRYQVTQFGKPVTLSCSQTLNHNVMYWYQQKSSQAPKLLFHYYDKDFNNEADTPDNFQSRRPNTSFCFLDIRSPGLGDTAMYLCATSGLARVLHNEQFFGPGTRLTVL.

This clone came up once. The chain has TRBV29-1 and TRBJ1-5; 7 bases are shared with TRBD1. Germline V CDR1 and CDR2: SQVTM, ANQGSEA. The CDR3 runs 14 residues. The junction had 5 bases not matched to a gene; V was cut back by 6 bases and J by 0 bases. CDR3 nucleotides: TGCAGCGTAATGACAGGGCATAGCAATCAGCCCCAGCATTTT. Translation gives CSVMTGHSNQPQHF.

The V and J genes are TRBV11-3 and TRBJ2-2; possibly TRBD1 for D (6 bases). The CDR3 runs to 15 residues. The V end lost 5 bases, the J end lost 2 bases, and 12 bases lay between the germline ends. In germline, CDR1 is SGHNT, CDR2 YENEEA. This chain's CDR3 is CASSNRDINTGELFF. CDR3 DNA sequence: TGTGCCAGCAGCAATAGGGACATAAACACCGGGGAGCTGTTTTTT.

This rearrangement joins TRBV5-1 to TRBJ2-2, with D tentatively TRBD2 (6 bases). There are 14 residues in the CDR3. Germline assignment: CDR1 SGHRS and CDR2 YFSETQ. V lost 7 bases and J lost 4, with 14 bases in between. The CDR3 coding sequence is TGCGCCAGCCAGCGGGCAGGGAGCACCGGGGAGCTGTTTTTT. Its translation: CASQRAGSTGELFF.

This chain links TRBV6-5 with TRBJ2-3; 8 bases map to TRBD2. CDR1 MNHEY and CDR2 SVGAGI come from the germline V gene. The CDR3 is made up of 14 amino acids. V dropped 8 bases and J dropped 0; count of bases not matched to a gene: 4. CDR3 sequence (DNA): TGTGCCAGCGGGACGGGAGGGAGCACAGATACGCAGTATTTT. It specifies CASGTGGSTDTQYF.

In its sample, this clone was seen once. The rearrangement links TRBV25-1 to TRBJ1-2, with D perhaps matching TRBD1 (5 bases). This CDR3 is built from 15 residues. CDR1 is MGHDK and CDR2 is SYGVNS in the germline V gene. Trimming took 0 bases from V and 3 from J, leaving 11 bases between them. The CDR3 reads CASSEYERGYYGYTF. The CDR3 DNA reads as TGTGCCAGCAGTGAATATGAAAGGGGTTACTATGGCTACACCTTC.

The J gene is TRBJ1-2, the V gene TRBV30, with TRBD1 as a possible D gene (5 bases). CDR3 length: 13 amino acids. Trimming shortened V by 5 bases and J by 4 bases, and 14 bases separated the two germline ends. Per germline, CDR1 GTSNPN and CDR2 SVGIG (reference sequence). CDR3 sequence (DNA): TGTGCCTGGTCCCTCTGGGGGATCTATGGCTACACCTTC. It encodes CAWSLWGIYGYTF.